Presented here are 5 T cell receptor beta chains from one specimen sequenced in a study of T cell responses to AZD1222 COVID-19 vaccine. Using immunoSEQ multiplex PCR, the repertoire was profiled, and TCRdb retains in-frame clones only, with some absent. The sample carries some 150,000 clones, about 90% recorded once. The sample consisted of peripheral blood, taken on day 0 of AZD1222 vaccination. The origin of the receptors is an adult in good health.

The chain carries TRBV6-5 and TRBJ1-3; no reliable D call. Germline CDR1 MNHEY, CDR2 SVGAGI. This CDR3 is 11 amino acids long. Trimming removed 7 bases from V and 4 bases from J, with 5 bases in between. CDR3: CASTGGNTIYF. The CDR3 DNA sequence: TGTGCCAGCACTGGAGGAAACACCATATATTTT.

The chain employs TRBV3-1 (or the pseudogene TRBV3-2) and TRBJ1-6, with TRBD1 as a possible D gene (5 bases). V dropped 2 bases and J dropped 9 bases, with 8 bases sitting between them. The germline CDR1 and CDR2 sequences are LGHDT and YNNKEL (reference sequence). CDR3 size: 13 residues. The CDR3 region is CASSQMGVSPLHF. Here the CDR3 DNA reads TGTGCCAGCAGCCAAATGGGGGTTTCACCCCTCCACTTT.

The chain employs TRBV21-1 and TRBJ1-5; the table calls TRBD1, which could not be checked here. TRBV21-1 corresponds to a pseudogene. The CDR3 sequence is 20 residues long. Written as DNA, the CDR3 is TGTGCCAGCAGCAAAGGGCCAAATGGAGAGCCCAGGGGGCGTAATCAGCCCCAGCATTTT. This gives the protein CASSKGPNGEPRGRNQPQHF.

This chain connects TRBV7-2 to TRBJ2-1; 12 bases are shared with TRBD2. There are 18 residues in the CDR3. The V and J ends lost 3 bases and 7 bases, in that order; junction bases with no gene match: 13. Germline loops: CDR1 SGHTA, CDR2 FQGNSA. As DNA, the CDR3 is TGTGCCAGCAGCTTTCCCGGGACTAGCGGGTATAAAATTAATGAGCAGTTCTTC. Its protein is CASSFPGTSGYKINEQFF.

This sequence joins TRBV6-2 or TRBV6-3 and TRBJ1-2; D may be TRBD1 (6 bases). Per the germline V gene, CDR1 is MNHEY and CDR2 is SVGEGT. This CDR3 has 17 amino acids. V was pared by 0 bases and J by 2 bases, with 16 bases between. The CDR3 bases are TGTGCCAGCAGTTACTCGGTGGGGACAACGAAAAACTATGGCTACACCTTC. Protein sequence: CASSYSVGTTKNYGYTF.